Each of the 15 T cell receptor beta chains below was sequenced from the same sample in a study of T cells in women clearing cervical HPV infection. TCRdb's copy holds only in-frame clones and misses some; the assay was immunoSEQ multiplex PCR. This sample contains roughly 22,000 clones. The source material was blood buffy coat. These receptors came from a woman aged 18 to 75 with a cervical HPV16 infection that either progressed to CIN3+ or cleared (not recorded which).

Worth noting for this clone: The CDR3 extends 3 residues past the end of the read, so its final part is completed from the germline J gene. This sequence joins TRBV5-6 and TRBJ2-7, with 10 bases fitting TRBD1. The germline CDR1 and CDR2 sequences are SGHDT and YYEEEE. The J segment lost 2 bases and the V segment lost 4 bases, leaving 6 bases of the junction unmatched. This CDR3 has 15 residues. CDR3 bases read: TGTGCCAGCAGCCCGGCCGGGACAGGGGCCTACGAG. Residues: CASSPAGTGAYE. From start to end, the CDR3 is CASSPAGTGAYEQYF.

Note on this clone: The CDR3 is cut off 3 residues early in the read; its end comes from the germline J gene. V usage is TRBV7-2 and J usage is TRBJ2-1, with D possibly matching TRBD1 (6 bases). The CDR3 totals 13 residues. Per germline, CDR1 SGHTA and CDR2 FQGNSA. V shed 4 bases and J shed 9 bases, with 13 bases lying between them. CDR3 amino acids: CASSSLLRGEQFF. Incomplete CDR3 DNA: TGTGCCAGCAGCTCCCTCCTCAGGGGTGAG.

Details on this clone: The CDR3 is cut off 3 residues early in the read; its end comes from the germline J gene. The gene calls are TRBV5-1 and TRBJ2-7, with D perhaps TRBD2 (6 bases). Germline V gene sequence: CDR1 SGHRS, CDR2 YFSETQ. The CDR3 totals 15 residues. Trimming shortened V by 3 bases and J by 2 bases, and 15 bases separated the two germline ends. The CDR3 reads CASSSQTSSPYEQYF. CDR3 DNA (partial): TGCGCCAGCAGCTCCCAGACTAGTTCACCCTACGAG.

As concerns this clone: The read halts 3 residues ahead of the CDR3 end, with the missing end drawn from the germline J gene. The chain couples TRBV7-8 to TRBJ2-7; D possibly corresponds to TRBD1 (5 bases). V was cut by 5 bases and J by 4 bases, with 18 bases left in between. There are 15 residues in the CDR3. CDR1 is SGHVS, CDR2 FQNEAQ, per germline. CDR3 region: CASSPPRRVGYEQYF. The covered CDR3 bases are TGTGCCAGCAGCCCCCCGCGCAGGGTAGGTTACGAG.

As concerns this clone: The read gets to within 3 residues of the CDR3 end, and the germline J gene fills in the rest. The chain links TRBV4-2 to TRBJ2-5, with unresolved D. The CDR3 has 14 amino acids. Trimming cost V 0 bases and J 5 bases, with 10 bases left between them. The V gene's germline CDR1 is LGHNA and CDR2 YNFKEQ. The sequenced CDR3 bases are TGTGCCAGCAGCCAAGAGTCTTTGGGCGAGACC. Its translation: CASSQESLGET. In full, the CDR3 reads CASSQESLGETQYF.

About this clone itself: The CDR3 is cut off 3 residues early in the read; its end comes from the germline J gene. The gene calls are TRBV29-1 and TRBJ1-4; the match to TRBD1 covers 7 bases. The CDR3 totals 13 residues. J gave up 4 bases and V 6 bases, and 5 bases lay outside the gene matches. Germline values: CDR1 SQVTM, CDR2 ANQGSEA. This CDR3 is CSVGTVDNEKLFF. CDR3 bases read: TGCAGCGTCGGGACAGTGGATAATGAAAAA.

Regarding this clone: A junction boundary mismatches the germline segment, possibly from a read error. Sequencing ends 3 residues short of the CDR3 end; the germline J gene provides the rest. The chain couples TRBV4-2 to TRBJ1-2; TRBD1 matches 8 bases. CDR1 LGHNA and CDR2 YNFKEQ come from the germline V gene. This CDR3 region has 14 residues. This CDR3 reads CASSQDTGGRGYTF. CDR3 bases read: TGCGCCAGCAGCCAAGATACAGGGGGTCGTGGC.

With respect to this clone: The read ends 3 residues before the CDR3 terminus; that terminus is restored from the germline J gene. The chain is built from TRBV20-1 and TRBJ2-1; 7 bases align to TRBD2. Germline CDR1 and CDR2: DFQATT and SNEGSKA (reference sequence). J was trimmed by 3 bases and V by 4 bases; bases with no gene match: 9. The CDR3 consists of 15 residues. The CDR3 sequence: CSATPKRDFYNEQFF. CDR3 DNA (partial): TGCAGTGCTACCCCCAAGCGGGACTTCTACAATGAG.

A remark on this clone: The read ends 3 residues before the CDR3 terminus; that terminus is restored from the germline J gene. This chain joins TRBV24-1 and TRBJ2-5; 8 bases map to TRBD2. The CDR3 length is 13 residues. J lost 5 bases, V lost 11 bases, and 9 bases had no gene match. The germline V gene has CDR1 KGHDR and CDR2 SFDVKD. CDR3 protein: CAIGGTSLETQYF. Incomplete CDR3 DNA: TGTGCCATCGGGGGGACTAGTCTGGAGACC.

Comment on this clone: The CDR3 end lies 3 residues beyond the end of the read and is filled in from the germline J gene. V is TRBV7-3 and J is TRBJ2-1, with TRBD2 identical over 12 bases. Per germline, CDR1 SGHTA and CDR2 FQGTGA. CDR3 length equals 18 residues. The V segment lost 4 bases and the J segment 5 bases; nucleotides outside the gene matches: 12. Incomplete CDR3 DNA: TGTGCCAGCAGCTCCTCACCGACTAGCGGGAGATCTCACAATGAG. This translates into CASSSSPTSGRSHNE. The full-length CDR3 reads as CASSSSPTSGRSHNEQFF.

Regarding this clone: Read coverage stops 3 residues before the CDR3 terminus; the germline J gene supplies the remainder. The chain recombines TRBV7-9 with TRBJ1-1; D call uncertain. Trimming removed 5 bases at V and 2 bases at J, with 9 bases between. The CDR3 totals 13 residues. CDR1 and CDR2 from the germline V gene are SEHNR and FQNEAQ (reference sequence). The DNA read from the CDR3 is TGTGCCAGCAGCAGCCTTGCCAACACTGAA. Amino acids: CASSSLANTE. The CDR3 reads in full as CASSSLANTEAFF.

Concerning this clone: The CDR3 goes on 3 residues after the read ends, and that part is filled in from the germline J gene. This rearrangement joins TRBV5-1 to TRBJ2-5; possibly TRBD1 for D (7 bases). Germline V gene lookup returns CDR1 SGHRS and CDR2 YFSETQ. The CDR3 consists of 13 residues. Trimming left V 9 bases short and J 2 bases short, with 14 bases between. The CDR3 protein is CATAGQQQETQYF. The CDR3 DNA, read in part, is TGCGCCACCGCGGGACAGCAACAAGAGACC. The variable domain in full, with the rest retrieved from reference TRBV5-1 and TRBJ2-5, is KAGVTQTPRYLIKTRGQQVTLSCSPISGHRSVSWYQQTPGQGLQFLFEYFSETQRNKGNFPGRFSGRQFSNSRSEMNVSTLELGDSALYLCATAGQQQETQYFGPGTRLLVL.

As concerns this clone: Read data end 3 residues before the CDR3 end; the end is taken from the germline J gene. The rearrangement uses TRBV7-7 and TRBJ2-5; 7 positions agree with TRBD1. CDR1 is SSHAT and CDR2 is FNYEAQ in the germline V gene (reference sequence). The trim removed 6 bases at V and 2 bases at J, leaving 6 bases unmatched. The CDR3 length is 14 residues. The CDR3: CASSPGTEQETQYF. CDR3 bases read: TGTGCCAGCAGTCCCGGGACAGAACAAGAGACC. Looking up the rest from reference TRBV7-7 and TRBJ2-5 gives the full variable domain: GAGVSQSPRYKVTKRGQDVTLRCDPISSHATLYWYQQALGQGPEFLTYFNYEAQPDKSGLPSDRFSAERPEGSISTLTIQRTEQRDSAMYRCASSPGTEQETQYFGPGTRLLVL.

In regard to this clone: The CDR3 is cut off 3 residues early in the read; its end comes from the germline J gene. This chain joins TRBV9 and TRBJ2-1; TRBD2 agrees at 7 bases. This CDR3 region has 15 residues. V lost 4 bases to trimming and J lost 8 bases; unmatched junction nucleotides: 12. Germline-derived CDR1 and CDR2 are SGDLS and YYNGEE. CDR3: CASSPRLALLDEQFF. The covered CDR3 bases are TGTGCCAGCAGCCCTCGACTAGCCCTGTTGGATGAG.

This clone is large by frequency. The DNA ends 3 residues before the CDR3 does, and the rest of the CDR3 is filled in from the germline J gene. The J gene is TRBJ1-2, the V gene TRBV20-1, with D tentatively TRBD1 (6 bases). V was trimmed by 0 bases and J by 1 base, leaving 24 bases between them. This CDR3 is 19 amino acids long. Germline V lookup: CDR1 DFQATT, CDR2 SNEGSKA (reference sequence). The CDR3 sequence: CSARDHLPDSVWDNYGYTF. CDR3 bases read: TGCAGTGCTAGAGACCACCTGCCGGACAGTGTTTGGGATAACTATGGC.